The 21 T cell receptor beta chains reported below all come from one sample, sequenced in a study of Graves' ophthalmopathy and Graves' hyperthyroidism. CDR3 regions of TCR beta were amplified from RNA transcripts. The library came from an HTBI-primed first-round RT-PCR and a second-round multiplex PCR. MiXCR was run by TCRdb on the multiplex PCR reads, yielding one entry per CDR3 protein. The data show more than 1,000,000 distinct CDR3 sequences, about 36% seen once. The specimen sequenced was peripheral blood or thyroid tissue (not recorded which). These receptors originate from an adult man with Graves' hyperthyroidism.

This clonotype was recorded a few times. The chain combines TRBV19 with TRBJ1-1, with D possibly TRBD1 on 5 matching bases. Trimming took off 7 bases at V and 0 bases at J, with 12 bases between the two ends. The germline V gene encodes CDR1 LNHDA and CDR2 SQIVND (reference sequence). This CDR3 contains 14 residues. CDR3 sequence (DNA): TGTGCCAGTACTAAAGGGGTCATGAACACTGAAGCTTTCTTT. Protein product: CASTKGVMNTEAFF.

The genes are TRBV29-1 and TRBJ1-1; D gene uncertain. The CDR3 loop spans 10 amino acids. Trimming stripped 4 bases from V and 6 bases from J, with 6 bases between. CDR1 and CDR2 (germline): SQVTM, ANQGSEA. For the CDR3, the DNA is TGCAGCGTTGTCACCCCTGAAGCTTTCTTT. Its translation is CSVVTPEAFF. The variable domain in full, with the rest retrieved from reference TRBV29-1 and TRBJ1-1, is SAVISQKPSRDICQRGTSLTIQCQVDSQVTMMFWYRQQPGQSLTLIATANQGSEATYESGFVIDKFPISRPNLTFSTLTVSNMSPEDSSIYLCSVVTPEAFFGQGTRLTVV.

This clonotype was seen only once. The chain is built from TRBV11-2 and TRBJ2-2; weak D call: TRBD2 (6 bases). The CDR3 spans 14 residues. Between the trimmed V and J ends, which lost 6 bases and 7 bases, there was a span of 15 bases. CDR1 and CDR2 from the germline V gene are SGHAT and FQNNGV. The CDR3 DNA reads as TGTGCCAGCAGGGGTGCGGGGCTCAACGGGGAGCTGTTTTTT. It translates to CASRGAGLNGELFF.

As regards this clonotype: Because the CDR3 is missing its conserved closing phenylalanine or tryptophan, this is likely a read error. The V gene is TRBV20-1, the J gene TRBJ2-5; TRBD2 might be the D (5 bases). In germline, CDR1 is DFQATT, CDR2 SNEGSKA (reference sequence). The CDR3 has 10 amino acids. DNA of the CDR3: TGCAGCGTTTCTGGTCGGGGACAGTACTAC. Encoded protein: CSVSGRGQYY.

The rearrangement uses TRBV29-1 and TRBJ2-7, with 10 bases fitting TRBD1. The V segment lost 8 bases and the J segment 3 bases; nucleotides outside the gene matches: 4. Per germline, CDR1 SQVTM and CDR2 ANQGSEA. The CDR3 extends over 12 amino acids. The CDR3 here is CSPWTGGYEQYF. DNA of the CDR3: TGCAGCCCTTGGACAGGGGGCTACGAGCAGTACTTC.

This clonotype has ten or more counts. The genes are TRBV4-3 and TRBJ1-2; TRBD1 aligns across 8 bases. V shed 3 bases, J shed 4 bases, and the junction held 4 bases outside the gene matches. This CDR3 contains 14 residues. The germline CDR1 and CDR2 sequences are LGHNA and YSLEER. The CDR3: CASSQDRVAYGYTF. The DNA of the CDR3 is TGCGCCAGCAGCCAGGACAGGGTTGCCTATGGCTACACCTTC.

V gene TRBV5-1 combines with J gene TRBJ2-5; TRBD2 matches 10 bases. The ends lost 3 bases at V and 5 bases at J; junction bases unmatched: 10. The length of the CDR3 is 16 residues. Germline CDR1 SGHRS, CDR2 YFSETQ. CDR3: CASSSEPSGSGETQYF. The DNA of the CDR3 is TGCGCCAGCAGCTCGGAACCTAGCGGGAGCGGGGAGACCCAGTACTTC.

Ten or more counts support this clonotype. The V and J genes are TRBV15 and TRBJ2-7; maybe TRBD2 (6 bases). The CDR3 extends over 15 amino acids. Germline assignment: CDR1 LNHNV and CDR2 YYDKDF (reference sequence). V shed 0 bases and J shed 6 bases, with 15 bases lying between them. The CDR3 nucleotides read TGTGCCACCAGCAGAGAAGACACGGGGGTTTTCGAGCAGTACTTC. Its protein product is CATSREDTGVFEQYF.

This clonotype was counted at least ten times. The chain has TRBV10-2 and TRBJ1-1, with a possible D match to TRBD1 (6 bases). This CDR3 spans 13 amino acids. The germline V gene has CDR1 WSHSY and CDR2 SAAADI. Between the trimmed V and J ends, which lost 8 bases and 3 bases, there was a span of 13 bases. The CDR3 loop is CASRVDRYTEAFF. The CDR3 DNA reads TGCGCCAGCCGGGTCGACAGGTACACTGAAGCTTTCTTT.

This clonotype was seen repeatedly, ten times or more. The chain's CDR3 is CSVEQGGAVSGANVLTF. The CDR3 region has the DNA TGCAGCGTTGAACAGGGGGGAGCGGTTTCTGGGGCCAACGTCCTGACTTTC. The rearrangement uses TRBV29-1 and TRBJ2-6; possibly TRBD1 for D (7 bases). Trimming stripped 2 bases from V and 1 base from J, with 15 bases between. This CDR3 comprises 17 residues. CDR1 SQVTM and CDR2 ANQGSEA come from the germline V gene.

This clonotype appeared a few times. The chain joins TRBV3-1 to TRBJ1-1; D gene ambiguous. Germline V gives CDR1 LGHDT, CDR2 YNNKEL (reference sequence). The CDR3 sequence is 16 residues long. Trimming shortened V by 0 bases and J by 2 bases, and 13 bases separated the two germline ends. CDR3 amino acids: CASSQDRGRINTEAFF. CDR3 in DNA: TGTGCCAGCAGCCAAGACCGAGGCAGAATAAACACTGAAGCTTTCTTT.

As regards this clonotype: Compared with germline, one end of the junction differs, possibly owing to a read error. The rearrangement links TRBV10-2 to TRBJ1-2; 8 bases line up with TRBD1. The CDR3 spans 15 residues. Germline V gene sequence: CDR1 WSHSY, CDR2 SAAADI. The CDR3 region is CASSPRDRRLHGYTF. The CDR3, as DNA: TGTGCCAGCAGTCCCCGGGACAGGAGGCTTCATGGCTACACCTTC.

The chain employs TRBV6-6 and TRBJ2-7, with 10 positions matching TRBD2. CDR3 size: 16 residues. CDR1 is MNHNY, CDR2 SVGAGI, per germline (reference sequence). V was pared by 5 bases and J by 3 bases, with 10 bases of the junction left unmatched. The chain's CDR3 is CASSGSTSGRLYEQYF. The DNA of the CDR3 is TGTGCCAGCAGTGGGTCGACTAGCGGGCGCCTCTACGAGCAGTACTTC.

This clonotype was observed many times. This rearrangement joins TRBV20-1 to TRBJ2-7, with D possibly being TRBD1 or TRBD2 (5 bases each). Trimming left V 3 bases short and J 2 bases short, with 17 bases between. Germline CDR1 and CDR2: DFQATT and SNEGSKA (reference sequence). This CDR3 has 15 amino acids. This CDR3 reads CSASLARDQAYEQYF. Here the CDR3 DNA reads TGCAGTGCTAGTTTGGCCCGGGACCAAGCCTACGAGCAGTACTTC.

The CDR3 reads CASGNSLQGNGGRKLFF. CDR3 coding DNA: TGTGCCAGCGGCAACAGTTTACAGGGTAATGGGGGGCGAAAACTGTTTTTT. This sequence joins TRBV5-6 and TRBJ1-4; maybe TRBD1 (6 bases). Trimming shortened V by 7 bases and J by 10 bases, and 29 bases separated the two germline ends. CDR1 and CDR2 (germline): SGHDT, YYEEEE. The CDR3 spans 17 residues.

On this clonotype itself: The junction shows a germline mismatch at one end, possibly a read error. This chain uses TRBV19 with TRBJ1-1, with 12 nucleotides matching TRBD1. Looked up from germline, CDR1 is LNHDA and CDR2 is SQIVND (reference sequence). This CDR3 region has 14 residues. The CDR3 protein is CASSIGTGGTEASF. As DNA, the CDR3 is TGTGCCAGTAGTATTGGGACAGGGGGCACTGAAGCTTCCTTT.

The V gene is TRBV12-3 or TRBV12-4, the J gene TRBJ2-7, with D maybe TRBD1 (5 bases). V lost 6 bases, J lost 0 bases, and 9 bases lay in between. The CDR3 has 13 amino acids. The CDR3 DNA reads TGTGCCAGCAGGAAGGGGATCTCCTACGAGCAGTACTTC. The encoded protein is CASRKGISYEQYF.

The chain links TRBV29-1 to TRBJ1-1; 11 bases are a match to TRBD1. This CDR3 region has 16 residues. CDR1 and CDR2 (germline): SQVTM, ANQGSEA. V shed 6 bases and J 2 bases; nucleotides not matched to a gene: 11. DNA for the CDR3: TGCAGCGTCCGCATGGACAGGGGGCGCAGAAACACTGAAGCTTTCTTT. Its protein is CSVRMDRGRRNTEAFF.

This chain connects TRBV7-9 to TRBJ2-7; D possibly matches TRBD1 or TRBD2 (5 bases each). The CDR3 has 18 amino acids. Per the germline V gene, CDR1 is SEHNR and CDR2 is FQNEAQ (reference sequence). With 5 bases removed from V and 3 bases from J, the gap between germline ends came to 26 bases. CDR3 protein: CASSAAGRPDQGYYEQYF. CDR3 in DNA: TGTGCCAGCAGCGCGGCGGGCAGGCCGGATCAGGGTTACTACGAGCAGTACTTC.

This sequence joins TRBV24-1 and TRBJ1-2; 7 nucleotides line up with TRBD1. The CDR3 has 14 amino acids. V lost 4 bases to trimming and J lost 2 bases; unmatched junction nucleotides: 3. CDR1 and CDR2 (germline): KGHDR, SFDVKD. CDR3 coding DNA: TGTGCCACCAGTGACAGGGACAGAAACTATGGCTACACCTTC. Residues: CATSDRDRNYGYTF.

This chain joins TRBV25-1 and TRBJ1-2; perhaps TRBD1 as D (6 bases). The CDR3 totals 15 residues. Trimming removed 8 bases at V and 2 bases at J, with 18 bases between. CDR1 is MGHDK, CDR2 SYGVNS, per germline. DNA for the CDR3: TGTGCCAGCTCACCAAGGACAGCTCAAAACTATGGCTACACCTTC. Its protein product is CASSPRTAQNYGYTF.